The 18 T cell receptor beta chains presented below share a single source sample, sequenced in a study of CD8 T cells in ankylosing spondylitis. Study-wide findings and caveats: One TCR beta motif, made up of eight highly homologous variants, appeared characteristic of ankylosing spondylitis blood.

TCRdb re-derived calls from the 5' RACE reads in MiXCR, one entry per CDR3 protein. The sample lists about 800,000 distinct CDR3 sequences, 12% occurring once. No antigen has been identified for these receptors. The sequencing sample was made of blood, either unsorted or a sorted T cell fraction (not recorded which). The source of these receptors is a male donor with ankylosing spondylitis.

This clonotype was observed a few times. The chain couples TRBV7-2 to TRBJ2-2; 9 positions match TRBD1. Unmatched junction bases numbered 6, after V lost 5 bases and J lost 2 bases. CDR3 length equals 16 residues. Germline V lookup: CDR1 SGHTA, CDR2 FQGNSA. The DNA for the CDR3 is TGTGCCAGCAGCCGCCAGGGACAGGGAAACACCGGGGAGCTGTTTTTT. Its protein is CASSRQGQGNTGELFF.

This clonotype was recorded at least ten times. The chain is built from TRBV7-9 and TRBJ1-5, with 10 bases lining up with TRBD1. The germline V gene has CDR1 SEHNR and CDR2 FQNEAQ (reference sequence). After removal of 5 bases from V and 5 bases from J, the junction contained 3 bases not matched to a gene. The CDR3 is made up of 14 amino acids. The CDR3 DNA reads TGTGCCAGCAGCCGGGGGACAGGGGATCAGCCCCAGCATTTT. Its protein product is CASSRGTGDQPQHF. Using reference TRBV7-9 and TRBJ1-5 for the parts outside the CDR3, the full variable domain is DTGVSQNPRHKITKRGQNVTFRCDPISEHNRLYWYRQTLGQGPEFLTYFQNEAQLEKSRLLSDRFSAERPKGSFSTLEIQRTEQGDSAMYLCASSRGTGDQPQHFGDGTRLSIL.

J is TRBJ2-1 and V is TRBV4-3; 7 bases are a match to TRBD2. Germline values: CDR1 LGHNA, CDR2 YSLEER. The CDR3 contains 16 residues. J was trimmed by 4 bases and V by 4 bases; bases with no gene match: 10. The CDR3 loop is CASSPPHGRSYNEQFF. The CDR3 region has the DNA TGCGCCAGCAGCCCTCCCCACGGGAGGAGTTACAATGAGCAGTTCTTC.

For the CDR3, the DNA is TGTGCCAGCAGCTCGGACAGGGCCCCCCTCCACTTT. Protein product: CASSSDRAPLHF. J is TRBJ1-6 and V is TRBV12-3 or TRBV12-4; TRBD1 aligns across 8 bases. This CDR3 is built from 12 residues. After removal of 6 bases from V and 13 bases from J, the junction contained 5 bases not matched to a gene.

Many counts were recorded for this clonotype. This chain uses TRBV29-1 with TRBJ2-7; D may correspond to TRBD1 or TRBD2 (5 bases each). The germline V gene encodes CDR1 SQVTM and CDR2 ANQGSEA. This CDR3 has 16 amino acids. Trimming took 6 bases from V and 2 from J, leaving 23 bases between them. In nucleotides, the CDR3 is TGCAGCGTCGGAAATGGAGGTCGGGACGGCGCCTACGAGCAGTACTTC. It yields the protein CSVGNGGRDGAYEQYF.

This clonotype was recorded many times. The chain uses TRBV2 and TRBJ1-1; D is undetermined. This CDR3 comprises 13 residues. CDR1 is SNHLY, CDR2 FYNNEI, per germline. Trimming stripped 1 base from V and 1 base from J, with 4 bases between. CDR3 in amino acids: CASSEDRNTEAFF. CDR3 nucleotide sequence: TGTGCCAGCAGTGAAGACAGGAACACTGAAGCTTTCTTT. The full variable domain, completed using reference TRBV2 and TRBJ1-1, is EPEVTQTPSHQVTQMGQEVILRCVPISNHLYFYWYRQILGQKVEFLVSFYNNEISEKSEIFDDQFSVERPDGSNFTLKIRSTKLEDSAMYFCASSEDRNTEAFFGQGTRLTVV.

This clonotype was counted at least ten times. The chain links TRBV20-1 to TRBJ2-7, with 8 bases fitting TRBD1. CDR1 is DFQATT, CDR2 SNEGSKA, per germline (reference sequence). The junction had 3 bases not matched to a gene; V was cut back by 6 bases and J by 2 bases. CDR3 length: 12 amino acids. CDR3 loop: CSATDRAYEQYF. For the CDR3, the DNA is TGCAGTGCCACGGACAGGGCCTACGAGCAGTACTTC.

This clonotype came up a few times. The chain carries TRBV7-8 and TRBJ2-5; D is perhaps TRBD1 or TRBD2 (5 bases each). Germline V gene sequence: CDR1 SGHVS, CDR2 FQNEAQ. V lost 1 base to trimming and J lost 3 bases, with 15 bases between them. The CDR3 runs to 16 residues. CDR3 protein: CASSLGRDGRKETQYF. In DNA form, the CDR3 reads TGTGCCAGCAGCTTAGGCCGGGACGGAAGAAAAGAGACCCAGTACTTC.

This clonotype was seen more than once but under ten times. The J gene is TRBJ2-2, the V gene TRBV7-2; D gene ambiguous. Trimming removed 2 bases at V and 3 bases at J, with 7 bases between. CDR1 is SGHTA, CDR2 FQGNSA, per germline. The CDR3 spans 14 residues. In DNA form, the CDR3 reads TGTGCCAGCAGCTTATCCTCCGACACCGGGGAGCTGTTTTTT. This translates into CASSLSSDTGELFF.

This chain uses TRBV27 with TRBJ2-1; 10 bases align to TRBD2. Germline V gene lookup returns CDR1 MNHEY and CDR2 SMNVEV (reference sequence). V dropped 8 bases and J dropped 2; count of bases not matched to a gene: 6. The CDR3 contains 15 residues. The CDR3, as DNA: TGTGCCAGCGGACCTAGCGGGGGTCCCTACAATGAGCAGTTCTTC. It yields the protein CASGPSGGPYNEQFF.

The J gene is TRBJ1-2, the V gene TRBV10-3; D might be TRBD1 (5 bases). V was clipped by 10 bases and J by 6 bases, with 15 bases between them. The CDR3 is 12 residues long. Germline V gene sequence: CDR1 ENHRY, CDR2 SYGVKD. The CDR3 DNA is TGTGCCACAACCAGGGAAAGCGATGGCTACACCTTC. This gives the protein CATTRESDGYTF.

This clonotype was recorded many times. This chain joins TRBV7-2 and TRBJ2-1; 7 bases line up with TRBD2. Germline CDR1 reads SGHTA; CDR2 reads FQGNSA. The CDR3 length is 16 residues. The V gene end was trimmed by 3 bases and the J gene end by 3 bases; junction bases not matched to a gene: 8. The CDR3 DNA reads TGTGCCAGCAGCTTCGGGTCGGCGGGAGTCTACAATGAGCAGTTCTTC. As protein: CASSFGSAGVYNEQFF.

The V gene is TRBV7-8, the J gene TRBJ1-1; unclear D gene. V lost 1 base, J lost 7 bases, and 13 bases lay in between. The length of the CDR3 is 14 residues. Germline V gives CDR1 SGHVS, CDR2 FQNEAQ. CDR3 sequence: CASSLVWRINEAFF. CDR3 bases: TGTGCCAGCAGCTTAGTATGGCGGATAAATGAAGCTTTCTTT.

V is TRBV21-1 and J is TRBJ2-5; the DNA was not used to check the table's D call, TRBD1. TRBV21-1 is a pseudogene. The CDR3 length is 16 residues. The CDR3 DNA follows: TGTGCCAGCAGCAAATGCCCGGGACCTCGGGGAGAGACCCAGTACTTC. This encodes CASSKCPGPRGETQYF.

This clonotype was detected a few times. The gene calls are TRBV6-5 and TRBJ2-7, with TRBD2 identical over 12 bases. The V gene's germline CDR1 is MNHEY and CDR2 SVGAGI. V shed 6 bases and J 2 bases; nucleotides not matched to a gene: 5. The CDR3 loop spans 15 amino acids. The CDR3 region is CASSYLAGGPYEQYF. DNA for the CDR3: TGTGCCAGCAGCTATCTAGCGGGAGGGCCCTACGAGCAGTACTTC.

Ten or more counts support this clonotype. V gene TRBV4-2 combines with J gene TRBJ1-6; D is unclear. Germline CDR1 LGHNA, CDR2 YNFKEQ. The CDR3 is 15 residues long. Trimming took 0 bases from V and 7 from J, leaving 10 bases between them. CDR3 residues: CASSQDIAGNSPLHF. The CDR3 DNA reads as TGTGCCAGCAGCCAAGATATAGCAGGAAATTCACCCCTCCACTTT.

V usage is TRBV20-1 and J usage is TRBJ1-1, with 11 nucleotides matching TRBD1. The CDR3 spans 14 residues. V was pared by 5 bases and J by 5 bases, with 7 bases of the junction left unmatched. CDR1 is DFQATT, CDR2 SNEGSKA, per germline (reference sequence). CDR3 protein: CSASRTGGITEAFF. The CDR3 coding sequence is TGCAGTGCTTCCCGGACAGGGGGCATAACTGAAGCTTTCTTT.

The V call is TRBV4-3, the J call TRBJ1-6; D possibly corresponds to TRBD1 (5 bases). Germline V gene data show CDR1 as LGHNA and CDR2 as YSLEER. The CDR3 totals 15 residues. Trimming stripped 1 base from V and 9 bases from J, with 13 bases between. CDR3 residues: CASSQGGGSGSPLHF. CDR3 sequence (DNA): TGCGCCAGCAGCCAAGGGGGGGGTTCAGGTTCACCCCTCCACTTT.